This TCR beta chain was sequenced during a study of T cells expressing NK-cell markers. Reanalyzing the 5' RACE reads, TCRdb keeps one entry per CDR3 protein, without DNA. The sample totals approximately 550,000 distinct CDR3 sequences. Input material: blood T cells: a sorted CD56 or NKG2C T cell subset, CD4+ or CD8+ T cells, or bulk PBMC T cells (not recorded which). The receptor was derived from a man in his late teens or twenties in good health.

CDR3 amino acids: CASSLKGDIQYF. The chain carries TRBV5-1 and TRBJ2-4; TCRdb indicates TRBD1, and absent DNA this call remains unverified. Germline-derived CDR1 and CDR2 are SGHRS and YFSETQ. CDR3 length equals 12 residues.